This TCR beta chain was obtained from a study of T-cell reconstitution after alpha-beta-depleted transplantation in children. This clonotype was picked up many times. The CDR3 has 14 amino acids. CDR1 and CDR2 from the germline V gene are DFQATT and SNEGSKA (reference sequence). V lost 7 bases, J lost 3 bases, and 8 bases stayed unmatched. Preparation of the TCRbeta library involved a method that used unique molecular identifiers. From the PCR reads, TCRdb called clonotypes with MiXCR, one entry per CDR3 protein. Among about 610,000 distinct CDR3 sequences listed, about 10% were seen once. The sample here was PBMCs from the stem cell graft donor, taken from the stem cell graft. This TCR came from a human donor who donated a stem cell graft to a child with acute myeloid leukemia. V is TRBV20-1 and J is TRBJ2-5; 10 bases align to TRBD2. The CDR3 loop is CSVQGTSVEETQYF. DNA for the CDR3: TGCAGTGTACAAGGGACTAGCGTGGAAGAGACCCAGTACTTC.